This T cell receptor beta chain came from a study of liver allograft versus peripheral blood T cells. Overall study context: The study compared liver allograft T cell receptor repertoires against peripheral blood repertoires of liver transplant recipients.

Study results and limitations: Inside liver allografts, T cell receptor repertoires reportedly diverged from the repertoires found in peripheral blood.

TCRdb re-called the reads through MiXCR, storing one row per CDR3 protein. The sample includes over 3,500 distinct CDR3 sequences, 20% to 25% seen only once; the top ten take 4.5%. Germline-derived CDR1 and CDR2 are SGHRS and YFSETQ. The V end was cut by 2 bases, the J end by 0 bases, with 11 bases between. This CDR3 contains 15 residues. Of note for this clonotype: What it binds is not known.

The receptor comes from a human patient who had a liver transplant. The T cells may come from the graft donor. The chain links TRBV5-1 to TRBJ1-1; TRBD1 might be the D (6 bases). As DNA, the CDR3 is TGCGCCAGCAGCTTAGGCAGGGGAATGAACACTGAAGCTTTCTTT. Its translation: CASSLGRGMNTEAFF.